This T cell receptor beta chain was identified in a study of CD8+ T cells in alopecia areata. Study conclusions and caveats: Tofacitinib yielded significantly lower scalp clonality and fewer expanded CD8+ clones among the top 100.

Indicated treatment: oral pan-JAK inhibitor, 5-10 mg twice daily. Punch biopsies of lesional scalp, plus peripheral blood, were taken from alopecia areata patients. After removal of 6 bases from V and 5 bases from J, the junction contained 5 bases not matched to a gene. This CDR3 has 15 residues. Germline CDR1 is SNHLY and CDR2 is FYNNEI. For this clone: Its antigen is unknown.

Extraction and reverse transcription of RNA yielded cDNA as the sequencing template. TCRdb's copy holds only in-frame clones and misses some; the assay was immunoSEQ multiplex PCR. The sample lists about 210,000 clones, under 60% seen once, with roughly 1.5% in the top ten. The chain employs TRBV2 and TRBJ2-2, with TRBD2 matching 11 bases. The source was CD4+ T cells sorted from blood, collected at week 4, from a patient treated with tofacitinib. This receptor was obtained from a human donor with alopecia areata. This chain's CDR3 is CASSPGLAGTGELFF. Here the CDR3 DNA reads TGTGCCAGCAGCCCCGGACTAGCGGGTACCGGGGAGCTGTTTTTT.